This section outlines one T cell receptor beta chain sequence together with its context. This sample was included in a study of T cell changes during pregnancy in multiple sclerosis. Method: immunoSEQ multiplex PCR; TCRdb's copy keeps in-frame clones and lacks some. The data contain almost 50,000 clones, around 94% of them singletons. This CDR3 is built from 15 residues. V dropped 7 bases and J dropped 0 bases, with 13 bases sitting between them. Germline V CDR1 and CDR2: MDHEN, SYDVKM. The specimen comprised CD4+ T cells from peripheral blood mononuclear cells, sampled in the third trimester of pregnancy. This receptor was taken from a female donor with multiple sclerosis, enrolled in a pregnancy study. The rearrangement uses TRBV28 and TRBJ1-5; D call uncertain. CDR3 protein: CASTAPGNSNQPQHF. Written as DNA, the CDR3 is TGTGCCAGCACCGCCCCGGGGAATAGCAATCAGCCCCAGCATTTT.